The 28 T cell receptor beta chains in this list originate from one sample, sequenced in a study of a mutant IDH1 vaccine in newly diagnosed glioma. Stated time point: baseline, week 1 (first vaccination visit). Specified treatment: pre-vaccination baseline after standard-of-care therapy. Data came from immunoSEQ multiplex PCR; TCRdb stores just in-frame clones and leaves some out. The repertoire includes some 100,000 clones, about 83% of them detected once, and 7% to 8% sits in the top ten. The specimen was PBMCs, collected from a glioma patient treated with radiotherapy, temozolomide or both. The receptors were gathered from a woman in her fifties or sixties with glioma.

The rearrangement uses TRBV6-5 and TRBJ2-7, with D perhaps TRBD2 (6 bases). CDR3 length: 14 amino acids. The V end lost 6 bases, the J end lost 5 bases, and 17 bases lay between the germline ends. CDR1 is MNHEY, CDR2 SVGAGI, per germline. The chain's CDR3 is CASSRGLGRHEQYF. The CDR3 DNA is TGTGCCAGCAGCCGTGGGCTGGGGAGGCACGAGCAGTACTTC.

The chain joins TRBV2 to TRBJ2-6; a possible D gene is TRBD1 (5 bases). This CDR3 has 15 residues. Germline V lookup: CDR1 SNHLY, CDR2 FYNNEI. V gave up 7 bases and J gave up 0 bases, with 10 bases separating them. CDR3 region: CASTPTVSGANVLTF. In DNA form, the CDR3 reads TGTGCCAGCACTCCGACAGTCTCTGGGGCCAACGTCCTGACTTTC.

In its sample, this clone was seen once. This chain uses TRBV5-1 with TRBJ1-4; no definite D call. This CDR3 spans 21 amino acids. Germline V CDR1 and CDR2: SGHRS, YFSETQ. V shed 0 bases and J shed 5 bases, with 29 bases lying between them. In DNA form, the CDR3 reads TGCGCCAGCAGCTTGGTTCATAGTGGCTCTCAAAGGAGCGTTGTCAATGAAAAACTGTTTTTT. Residues: CASSLVHSGSQRSVVNEKLFF. Filled out from reference TRBV5-1 and TRBJ1-4, the complete variable domain reads KAGVTQTPRYLIKTRGQQVTLSCSPISGHRSVSWYQQTPGQGLQFLFEYFSETQRNKGNFPGRFSGRQFSNSRSEMNVSTLELGDSALYLCASSLVHSGSQRSVVNEKLFFGSGTQLSVL.

J is TRBJ2-2 and V is TRBV7-7; D tentatively fits TRBD1 or TRBD2 (6 bases each). The germline CDR1 and CDR2 sequences are SSHAT and FNYEAQ (reference sequence). There are 17 residues in the CDR3. V gave up 2 bases and J gave up 7 bases, with 20 bases separating them. The CDR3 reads CASSLIKIGGAVGELFF. In nucleotides, the CDR3 is TGTGCCAGCAGCTTAATTAAGATCGGGGGCGCCGTCGGGGAGCTGTTTTTT. Supplemented by reference TRBV7-7 and TRBJ2-2, the full variable domain reads GAGVSQSPRYKVTKRGQDVTLRCDPISSHATLYWYQQALGQGPEFLTYFNYEAQPDKSGLPSDRFSAERPEGSISTLTIQRTEQRDSAMYRCASSLIKIGGAVGELFFGEGSRLTVL.

The chain links TRBV5-6 to TRBJ2-5; D is perhaps TRBD2 (5 bases). Per germline, CDR1 SGHDT and CDR2 YYEEEE. The V and J ends lost 3 bases and 5 bases respectively, with 8 bases between them. The length of the CDR3 is 12 residues. The CDR3 DNA is TGTGCCAGCAGCTGGGGAGTGGAGACCCAGTACTTC. It specifies CASSWGVETQYF.

The chain couples TRBV5-1 to TRBJ2-3, with D perhaps assigned TRBD1 or TRBD2 (5 bases each). The CDR3 covers 16 residues. V shed 5 bases and J shed 2 bases, with 18 bases lying between them. Germline CDR1 is SGHRS and CDR2 is YFSETQ. The CDR3 bases are TGCGCCAGCAGTAGGAGGCTGGGGGATTCCACAGATACGCAGTATTTT. It specifies CASSRRLGDSTDTQYF.

The CDR3, as DNA: TGTGCCAGCAGTTCCCACAGGGGAAGCTCCTACGAGCAGTACTTC. It yields the protein CASSSHRGSSYEQYF. The J gene is TRBJ2-7, the V gene TRBV5-6; 7 nucleotides align to TRBD1. The CDR3 extends over 15 amino acids. Germline CDR1 reads SGHDT; CDR2 reads YYEEEE. V shed 5 bases, J shed 0 bases, and the junction held 8 bases outside the gene matches.

V usage is TRBV7-9 and J usage is TRBJ1-1; tentatively, D is TRBD1 (5 bases). CDR1 is SEHNR, CDR2 FQNEAQ, per germline (reference sequence). This CDR3 is built from 16 residues. V lost 5 bases, J lost 4 bases, and 20 bases lay in between. The CDR3 region is CASSPWEGVLGTEAFF. In DNA, the CDR3 is TGTGCCAGCAGCCCATGGGAAGGGGTTTTGGGCACTGAAGCTTTCTTT.

This clone was picked up one time. The CDR3 nucleotides read TGTGCCAGCACCTCGGGAGAATTAGGGGGCTACTATGGCTACACCTTC. Protein sequence: CASTSGELGGYYGYTF. The chain is built from TRBV11-2 and TRBJ1-2; 7 bases are a match to TRBD1. Germline CDR1 is SGHAT and CDR2 is FQNNGV. V was pared by 7 bases and J by 3 bases, with 14 bases of the junction left unmatched. This CDR3 is 16 amino acids long.

This chain connects TRBV9 to TRBJ2-3, with 8 bases aligning to TRBD2. The V gene's germline CDR1 is SGDLS and CDR2 YYNGEE. With 1 base clipped from V and 4 bases from J, the junction kept 11 bases outside the gene matches. The CDR3 has 17 amino acids. The CDR3, as DNA: TGTGCCAGCAGCGTACGTGGGACTAGTCCCCCCCCAGATACGCAGTATTTT. Encoded protein: CASSVRGTSPPPDTQYF.

The genes are TRBV2 and TRBJ1-2; possible D gene TRBD1, 5 bases. Trimming took 11 bases from V and 0 from J, leaving 13 bases between them. Germline values: CDR1 SNHLY, CDR2 FYNNEI. This CDR3 is 13 amino acids long. The CDR3 loop is CAPREGTNYGYTF. The CDR3, as DNA: TGTGCCCCGAGGGAGGGGACTAACTATGGCTACACCTTC.

The CDR3 bases are TGTGCCTGGGCATCCGGGACGGCGAACACTGAAGCTTTCTTT. Its protein is CAWASGTANTEAFF. V and J are TRBV30 and TRBJ1-1; a weak D match, TRBD1 (5 bases). The CDR3 has 14 residues. The germline V gene has CDR1 GTSNPN and CDR2 SVGIG (reference sequence). The V end was cut by 5 bases, the J end by 1 base, with 14 bases between.

The genes are TRBV2 and TRBJ1-4; a possible D gene is TRBD1 (5 bases). Trimming removed 10 bases from V and 8 bases from J, with 17 bases in between. Germline values: CDR1 SNHLY, CDR2 FYNNEI. The CDR3 extends over 13 amino acids. This CDR3 reads CATSTGGEEKLFF. CDR3 nucleotide sequence: TGTGCCACTTCGACGGGAGGGGAGGAAAAACTGTTTTTT.

The rearrangement uses TRBV6-4 and TRBJ1-2; 9 bases map to TRBD1. The CDR3 is 15 residues long. The germline V gene has CDR1 MRHNA and CDR2 SNTAGT. Germline trimming cut 6 bases from V and 4 bases from J; bases unmatched to any gene: 9. The DNA for the CDR3 is TGTGCCAGCAGGGATTCGGACAGGGGCTCCTATGGCTACACCTTC. This sequence encodes CASRDSDRGSYGYTF.

J is TRBJ1-1 and V is TRBV2; tentative D call: TRBD1 (5 bases). The V and J ends lost 3 bases and 5 bases respectively, with 13 bases between them. The CDR3 length is 14 residues. CDR1 is SNHLY and CDR2 is FYNNEI in the germline V gene. The CDR3 DNA sequence: TGTGCCAGCAGTGACGACGCCCGGGGGACTGAAGCTTTCTTT. Translation gives CASSDDARGTEAFF. Variable domain in full (rest from reference TRBV2 and TRBJ1-1): EPEVTQTPSHQVTQMGQEVILRCVPISNHLYFYWYRQILGQKVEFLVSFYNNEISEKSEIFDDQFSVERPDGSNFTLKIRSTKLEDSAMYFCASSDDARGTEAFFGQGTRLTVV.

This clone has only one observation. The V and J genes are TRBV7-6 and TRBJ2-2, with D unclear. Germline assignment: CDR1 SGHVS and CDR2 FNYEAQ. This CDR3 has 14 residues. Trimming removed 5 bases from V and 1 base from J, with 8 bases in between. CDR3 in DNA: TGTGCCAGCAGCCCGTTATTGAACACCGGGGAGCTGTTTTTT. Translating it yields CASSPLLNTGELFF.

The chain uses TRBV10-3 and TRBJ2-6; maybe TRBD1 (6 bases). The CDR3 covers 14 residues. The germline V gene encodes CDR1 ENHRY and CDR2 SYGVKD. V shed 2 bases and J shed 10 bases, with 12 bases lying between them. CDR3 loop: CAISEARQENVLTF. DNA for the CDR3: TGTGCCATCAGTGAGGCCAGACAGGAAAACGTCCTGACTTTC.

This clone was observed a few times. The V and J genes are TRBV4-2 and TRBJ1-5; D unclear. V lost 1 base to trimming and J lost 7 bases, with 8 bases between them. The CDR3 spans 13 residues. Germline V gene data show CDR1 as LGHNA and CDR2 as YNFKEQ. The CDR3 sequence is CASSQVLGQPQHF. Here the CDR3 DNA reads TGTGCCAGCAGCCAAGTTTTAGGGCAGCCCCAGCATTTT.

The gene calls are TRBV5-1 and TRBJ1-1; 8 bases match TRBD1. CDR1 SGHRS and CDR2 YFSETQ come from the germline V gene. This CDR3 has 14 amino acids. Trimming took 5 bases from V and 3 from J; bases not matched to a gene: 6. The CDR3 coding sequence is TGCGCCAGCAGTTCACAGGGGGGTCACACTGAAGCTTTCTTT. This gives the protein CASSSQGGHTEAFF.

This clone has just one count. This rearrangement joins TRBV5-1 to TRBJ2-7, with D perhaps matching TRBD2 (5 bases). The CDR3 is made up of 13 amino acids. The germline gives CDR1 SGHRS, CDR2 YFSETQ. Trimming took 3 bases from V and 0 from J, leaving 7 bases between them. The CDR3 sequence: CASSSGLSYEQYF. CDR3 nucleotides: TGCGCCAGCAGCTCCGGACTCTCCTACGAGCAGTACTTC.

There are a few counts of this clone. The chain couples TRBV4-1 to TRBJ1-1, with D possibly matching TRBD1 (5 bases). The V end lost 2 bases, the J end lost 4 bases, and 17 bases lay between the germline ends. Germline CDR1 MGHRA, CDR2 YSYEKL. The CDR3 consists of 16 residues. CDR3 nucleotides: TGCGCCAGCAGCCAATACCCGGGGCCGGGAACCACTGAAGCTTTCTTT. Protein sequence: CASSQYPGPGTTEAFF.

This chain uses TRBV5-6 with TRBJ2-3; TRBD1 matches 7 bases. The J segment lost 1 base and the V segment lost 2 bases, leaving 4 bases of the junction unmatched. Germline V gene lookup returns CDR1 SGHDT and CDR2 YYEEEE. The CDR3 is 15 amino acids. DNA of the CDR3: TGTGCCAGCAGCTTTCCCGGGACAGGCACAGATACGCAGTATTTT. This translates into CASSFPGTGTDTQYF.

V is TRBV27 and J is TRBJ2-5; tentative D call: TRBD2 (6 bases). From germline, CDR1 is MNHEY and CDR2 SMNVEV (reference sequence). V gave up 8 bases and J gave up 2 bases, with 12 bases separating them. The CDR3 extends over 13 amino acids. CDR3 coding DNA: TGTGCCAGCCGCCTTGGGGGGCAAGAGACCCAGTACTTC. It specifies CASRLGGQETQYF.

The chain joins TRBV7-2 to TRBJ1-3; no clear D. V lost 6 bases and J lost 0, with 6 bases in between. The CDR3 contains 13 residues. Germline CDR1 is SGHTA and CDR2 is FQGNSA. The chain's CDR3 is CASSGVSGNTIYF. The CDR3 nucleotides are TGTGCCAGCAGTGGAGTCTCTGGAAACACCATATATTTT.

The chain joins TRBV9 to TRBJ2-5; 9 bases map to TRBD2. The CDR3 loop spans 15 amino acids. V gave up 4 bases and J gave up 3 bases; unmatched junction bases: 7. Germline V gives CDR1 SGDLS, CDR2 YYNGEE. The chain's CDR3 is CASSKAGGNKETQYF. CDR3 coding DNA: TGTGCCAGCAGCAAAGCGGGGGGCAACAAAGAGACCCAGTACTTC.

This clone is medium-sized in the sample. V and J are TRBV4-1 and TRBJ1-4; D is possibly TRBD1 (5 bases). Germline CDR1 MGHRA, CDR2 YSYEKL. The CDR3 consists of 12 residues. Trimming removed 4 bases from V and 11 bases from J, with 11 bases in between. CDR3 amino acids: CASSPSEGKLFF. The DNA for the CDR3 is TGCGCCAGCAGCCCTAGCGAGGGGAAACTGTTTTTT.

This clone was recorded only once. The rearrangement uses TRBV18 and TRBJ2-2, with TRBD2 identical over 10 bases. The J segment lost 5 bases and the V segment lost 4 bases, leaving 10 bases of the junction unmatched. From germline, CDR1 is KGHSH and CDR2 LQKENI. The CDR3 has 17 residues. The DNA of the CDR3 is TGTGCCAGCTCACTCTCCGGGACTAGCGCTGTGACCGGGGAGCTGTTTTTT. As protein: CASSLSGTSAVTGELFF.

The rearrangement links TRBV7-8 to TRBJ1-3; D is unclear. CDR3 length: 16 amino acids. Trimming left V 6 bases short and J 0 bases short, with 15 bases between. Germline CDR1 is SGHVS and CDR2 is FQNEAQ. The DNA for the CDR3 is TGTGCCAGCAGTTCCCGACCGGGTAACTCTGGAAACACCATATATTTT. It yields the protein CASSSRPGNSGNTIYF.